This record looks at one T cell receptor beta chain sequence and its context. The antigen remains undetermined. This specimen belongs to a study of OX40 agonist ivuxolimab in advanced cancers. After removal of 3 bases from V and 8 bases from J, the junction contained 5 bases not matched to a gene. The CDR3 totals 13 residues. Germline CDR1 is MNHNS and CDR2 is SASEGT. Study-wide findings and caveats: At 0.1 to 3.0 mg/kg, clonal expansion of CD4+ and CD8+ blood T cells had occurred by week 6.

TCRdb's table, derived via immunoSEQ multiplex PCR, lists solely in-frame clones and lacks some. The sample consists of 90,000 or so clones, around 87% of them appearing once. The receptor was isolated from an adult with an advanced solid tumor such as melanoma, head and neck, liver or kidney cancer. Sequenced here: CD4+ or CD8+ T cells sorted from blood, sampled in a trial of the OX40 agonist ivuxolimab. The chain recombines TRBV6-1 with TRBJ1-2; 8 bases line up with TRBD1. CDR3 DNA: TGTGCCAGCAGTGATCAGGGGGCGCAGGGCTACACCTTC. This codes for CASSDQGAQGYTF.